The clone carrying this T cell receptor (beta chain) was picked up a small number of times. As yet, its antigen is unknown. This specimen belongs to a study of T-cell reconstitution after alpha-beta-depleted transplantation in children. Regarding the study as a whole: Newly generated T cells supplied most T-cell counts and diversity one year post-transplant. Roughly two months post-transplant, alpha-beta T cells reportedly originated from several hundred graft clones that had expanded. The origin of high day-60 TCRbeta diversity in some patients lay in surviving recipient T cells and thymic progenitors.

Germline CDR1 and CDR2: SQVTM and ANQGSEA. The CDR3 runs to 16 residues. The V segment lost 3 bases and the J segment 2 bases; nucleotides outside the gene matches: 7. Preparation of the TCRbeta library involved a method that used unique molecular identifiers. TCRdb re-derived calls from the PCR reads in MiXCR, one entry per CDR3 protein. The sample shows 450,000 to 550,000 distinct CDR3 sequences, more than 9.5% of them seen only once. The chain employs TRBV29-1 and TRBJ2-2; 9 bases are a match to TRBD1. This specimen consisted of PBMCs, mostly from graft donor cells, obtained 180 days after TCRalphabeta/CD19-depleted stem cell transplant. The TCR sequence derives from a female patient between 2 and 15 years old who had a stem cell transplant for aplastic anemia, so the T cells may come from the graft donor. CDR3 loop: CSVERPGQGNTGELFF. CDR3 nucleotides: TGCAGCGTTGAGCGTCCGGGACAGGGAAACACCGGGGAGCTGTTTTTT.